This passage covers 27 T cell receptor beta chains from one sample sequenced in a study of tumor-infiltrating lymphocytes in primary liver carcinoma. Co-extraction of RNA and DNA was performed on roughly 17-32 mg of unsorted bulk tissue. Total RNA (around 0.45 ug) served as template for TCR beta cDNA synthesis primed by a constant-region primer. Library construction for TCR beta comprised three nested multiplex PCR rounds performed with slightly modified ARM-PCR. Primers for the first two PCR rounds were TRBV1-TRBV30 forward primers and a C-beta reverse primer (roughly 9 cycles per round). TCRdb processed the multiplex PCR reads anew with MiXCR; each CDR3 protein has one entry. The data show roughly 190,000 distinct CDR3 sequences, with approximately 86% seen just once and around a sixth held by the top ten. The sample consisted of tumor tissue from primary liver carcinoma. The receptors stem from a man aged 35 to 55 with primary liver carcinoma and hepatitis B virus infection.

As to this clonotype: An end of the junction does not agree with germline; a read error may underlie this. The rearrangement uses TRBV29-1 and TRBJ2-2; D is unclear. Per germline, CDR1 SQVTM and CDR2 ANQGSEA. The CDR3 is 12 amino acids. The CDR3 reads CGVADGSRELFF. The DNA of the CDR3 is TGCGGCGTTGCAGATGGTTCCAGGGAGCTGTTTTTT.

For this clonotype: The junction departs from the called germline gene at one end, perhaps through a read error. The chain has TRBV29-1 and TRBJ2-7; TRBD2 aligns across 9 bases. Germline V gene sequence: CDR1 SQVTM, CDR2 ANQGSEA. The CDR3 loop spans 15 amino acids. CDR3 sequence reads: CSVEGSSGALWEQYF. The CDR3, as DNA: TGCAGCGTGGAAGGGTCTAGCGGGGCCCTTTGGGAGCAGTACTTC.

Of note for this clonotype: The germline gene is not matched at one end of the junction; a read error may be the cause. This rearrangement joins TRBV5-6 to TRBJ1-1, with TRBD1 identical over 8 bases. CDR1 and CDR2 (germline): SGHDT, YYEEEE. The CDR3 is 14 amino acids. DNA of the CDR3: TGTGCCAGCGGCGCACGACAGGGGCGGACTGAGGCTTTCTTT. It codes for CASGARQGRTEAFF.

As concerns this clonotype: Likely a read error: the CDR3 ends without its conserved phenylalanine or tryptophan. The chain combines TRBV6-1 with TRBJ2-7, with D unresolved. Between the trimmed V and J ends, which lost 10 bases and 7 bases, there was a span of 23 bases. Germline CDR1 MNHNS, CDR2 SASEGT. The CDR3 is 14 amino acids. The CDR3 protein is CANLRTELRYEQYL. The CDR3 DNA reads as TGTGCCAACCTCAGGACGGAGTTAAGATATGAGCAGTACCTC.

V is TRBV6-2 or TRBV6-3 and J is TRBJ2-5; D remains unclear. The CDR3 covers 11 residues. The germline CDR1 and CDR2 sequences are MNHEY and SVGEGT. The CDR3 DNA reads TGTGCTAACCAATACGGAGAGACCCAGTACTTC. This gives the protein CANQYGETQYF.

The table lists this clonotype with a count of one. The junction differs from germline at one of its ends, possibly a read error. The chain combines TRBV11-2 with TRBJ1-5; TRBD1 is a possible D gene (5 bases). The germline V gene encodes CDR1 SGHAT and CDR2 FQNNGV. CDR3 length: 16 amino acids. As DNA, the CDR3 is TGTGCCAGCATCTTAGGAGATAGGGGTTGGGCTCAGCCCCAGCATTTT. This codes for CASILGDRGWAQPQHF.

V usage is TRBV18 and J usage is TRBJ2-3; D unclear. CDR3 size: 13 residues. Germline-derived CDR1 and CDR2 are KGHSH and LQKENI. Trimming took 6 bases from V and 4 from J, leaving 11 bases between them. The CDR3 coding sequence is TGTGCCAGCTCCCCCCTGGTGTCAGATACGCAGTATTTT. Translation gives CASSPLVSDTQYF. Full variable domain (missing parts from reference TRBV18 and TRBJ2-3): NAGVMQNPRHLVRRRGQEARLRCSPMKGHSHVYWYRQLPEEGLKFMVYLQKENIIDESGMPKERFSAEFPKEGPSILRIQQVVRGDSAAYFCASSPLVSDTQYFGPGTRLTVL.

Notes on this clonotype: At one end, the junction sequence differs from germline, possibly due to a read error. The chain has TRBV29-1 and TRBJ2-2; a possible D gene is TRBD2 (5 bases). In germline, CDR1 is SQVTM, CDR2 ANQGSEA. The CDR3 covers 16 residues. This chain's CDR3 is CSVEGFDGVGTGELFF. The CDR3 DNA follows: TGTAGCGTTGAAGGGTTCGACGGGGTGGGCACCGGGGAGCTGTTTTTT.

About this clonotype: A junction end diverges from the germline sequence, so it may reflect a read error. The rearrangement joins TRBV7-8 to TRBJ2-3; the D gene is possibly TRBD1 (5 bases). Germline CDR1 SGHVS, CDR2 FQNEAQ. CDR3 length: 14 residues. The CDR3 is CASSIRGYTDPQYF. The CDR3 DNA follows: TGTGCCAGCAGCATTAGGGGATACACAGATCCGCAGTATTTT. Full variable domain (rest looked up from reference TRBV7-8 and TRBJ2-3): GAGVSQSPRYKVAKRGQDVALRCDPISGHVSLFWYQQALGQGPEFLTYFQNEAQLDKSGLPSDRFFAERPEGSVSTLKIQRTQQEDSAVYLCASSIRGYTDPQYFGPGTRLTVL.

To note about this clonotype: As the CDR3 is not closed by the conserved phenylalanine or tryptophan, this likely results from a read error. V gene TRBV29-1 combines with J gene TRBJ2-5; 9 bases match TRBD1. The J segment lost 4 bases and the V segment lost 7 bases, leaving 7 bases of the junction unmatched. The CDR3 sequence is 13 residues long. Per the germline V gene, CDR1 is SQVTM and CDR2 is ANQGSEA. The CDR3 sequence: CSGQGVKVETQYL. CDR3 bases: TGCAGCGGACAGGGGGTGAAGGTAGAGACCCAGTACCTC.

The chain couples TRBV5-1 to TRBJ1-1, with 7 bases matching TRBD1. Germline CDR1 is SGHRS and CDR2 is YFSETQ. The CDR3 runs 15 residues. Trimming at V came to 3 bases and at J to 7 bases, leaving 12 bases not matched to a gene. CDR3 loop: CASSSRQGLTIEAFF. The CDR3 coding sequence is TGCGCCAGCAGCTCCCGACAGGGACTGACCATTGAAGCTTTCTTT.

Points on this clonotype: With a much larger clone just one base away, this may be a read error. V gene TRBV6-2 or TRBV6-3 combines with J gene TRBJ2-3; TRBD2 is a possible D gene (6 bases). The CDR3 sequence is 14 residues long. Germline V gene sequence: CDR1 MNHEY, CDR2 SVGEGT. The CDR3 spells CASSPATSTDTLYF. The CDR3 region has the DNA TGTGCCAGCAGCCCGGCAACTAGCACAGATACGCTGTATTTT.

As concerns this clonotype: One junction end does not reproduce the germline sequence, and a read error may be involved. This chain joins TRBV6-5 and TRBJ2-3; D tentatively reads TRBD1 or TRBD2 (7 bases each). CDR3 length equals 15 residues. Germline CDR1 and CDR2: MNHEY and SVGAGI. CDR3 sequence (DNA): TGTGCCATCAGCAGCGGGGACAGTAGCACTGATACGCAGTATTTT. This translates into CAISSGDSSTDTQYF.

As regards this clonotype: The junction shows a germline mismatch at one end, possibly a read error. This chain joins TRBV6-6 and TRBJ1-3, with a tentative D call TRBD1 (5 bases). Per germline, CDR1 MNHNY and CDR2 SVGAGI (reference sequence). The CDR3 has 15 amino acids. The CDR3 protein is CTSSPRGGSGNTIYF. The CDR3 region has the DNA TGTACCAGCAGTCCCCGGGGGGGCTCTGGAAACACCATATATTTT.

This clonotype was seen just once. A much bigger clone sits one base away, suggesting this may be a read error. Lacking the conserved final phenylalanine or tryptophan, this CDR3 likely reflects a read error. V usage is TRBV5-1 and J usage is TRBJ1-1; the D is unclear. Germline loops: CDR1 SGHRS, CDR2 YFSETQ. This CDR3 is 14 amino acids long. V was cut by 0 bases and J by 7 bases, with 13 bases left in between. CDR3: CASSLVSGSGEAFY. Here the CDR3 DNA reads TGCGCCAGCAGCTTGGTATCCGGGAGCGGTGAAGCTTTCTAT.

This chain uses TRBV29-1 with TRBJ1-1; TRBD1 might be the D (5 bases). V was pared by 5 bases and J by 13 bases, with 29 bases between. The germline gives CDR1 SQVTM, CDR2 ANQGSEA. This CDR3 has 15 residues. CDR3 loop: CSVSAGWGMNTKVFF. The CDR3 bases are TGCAGCGTTTCCGCAGGGTGGGGCATGAACACTAAGGTTTTCTTT. Using reference TRBV29-1 and TRBJ1-1 for the parts outside the CDR3, the full variable domain is SAVISQKPSRDICQRGTSLTIQCQVDSQVTMMFWYRQQPGQSLTLIATANQGSEATYESGFVIDKFPISRPNLTFSTLTVSNMSPEDSSIYLCSVSAGWGMNTKVFFGQGTRLTVV.

On this clonotype: The junction departs from germline at one end; a sequencing error may be responsible. V and J are TRBV6-2 or TRBV6-3 and TRBJ2-2, with TRBD2 matching 7 bases. Germline V gene data show CDR1 as MNHEY and CDR2 as SVGEGT. The CDR3 covers 18 residues. CDR3 residues: CAISDIGIRLANIGELFF. CDR3 nucleotide sequence: TGCGCCATCAGCGACATAGGGATTCGACTAGCCAACATTGGGGAGCTGTTTTTT.

This clonotype was counted only a few times. The junction does not match germline at one end; this may be a read error. The chain links TRBV11-1 to TRBJ1-2, with no clear D. The CDR3 runs to 15 residues. The germline V gene has CDR1 SGHAT and CDR2 FQDESV (reference sequence). The CDR3 sequence: CASSLWNQGLYGYTF. The CDR3 region has the DNA TGTGCCAGCAGCTTGTGGAACCAAGGGCTGTATGGTTACACTTTC.

This clonotype has only one observation. This CDR3 reads CSVSTGWGMNTEAFF. The CDR3 DNA follows: TGCAGCGTTTCCACAGGGTGGGGCATGAATACCGAAGCTTTCTTT. The chain is built from TRBV29-1 and TRBJ1-1; D is perhaps TRBD1 (6 bases). The V end lost 5 bases, the J end lost 8 bases, and 24 bases lay between the germline ends. The CDR3 contains 15 residues. Germline CDR1 and CDR2: SQVTM and ANQGSEA.

CDR3 amino acids: CACSHAGGQRNNEQFF. CDR3 DNA sequence: TGTGCCTGTAGCCACGCCGGGGGACAGAGGAACAATGAGCAGTTCTTC. The V call is TRBV4-2, the J call TRBJ2-1, with D possibly TRBD1 on 7 matching bases. This CDR3 contains 16 residues. Trimming removed 11 bases at V and 5 bases at J, with 25 bases between. Looked up from germline, CDR1 is LGHNA and CDR2 is YNFKEQ.

Comment on this clonotype: The CDR3 end shows no conserved phenylalanine or tryptophan, and so a read error is likely. The chain recombines TRBV2 with TRBJ2-2; no clear D. The CDR3 spans 14 residues. V was clipped by 6 bases and J by 1 base, with 9 bases between them. Per germline, CDR1 SNHLY and CDR2 FYNNEI. CDR3 loop: CASSRRQNTGELFY. CDR3 in DNA: TGTGCCAGCAGCCGGCGACAGAACACCGGGGAGCTGTTTTAT.

The J gene is TRBJ2-4, the V gene TRBV6-1; either TRBD1 or TRBD2 may fit D (6 bases each). Per germline, CDR1 MNHNS and CDR2 SASEGT. CDR3 length equals 16 residues. Trimming removed 5 bases from V and 7 bases from J, with 21 bases in between. Written as DNA, the CDR3 is TGTGCCAGCAGTACCATAGGGGGGTTCGGTAAGAACATTCAGTACTTC. Protein product: CASSTIGGFGKNIQYF.

As to this clonotype: Germline and junction disagree at one end, which may indicate a read error. V gene TRBV6-2 or TRBV6-3 combines with J gene TRBJ1-1; D is possibly TRBD1 (6 bases). CDR1 and CDR2 from the germline V gene are MNHEY and SVGEGT. The CDR3 covers 13 residues. CDR3 sequence reads: CASSKGVVAVAFF. The CDR3 coding sequence is TGTGCTAGCAGTAAGGGGGTAGTGGCTGTAGCTTTCTTT.

With regard to this clonotype: At one end, the junction sequence differs from germline, possibly due to a read error. V usage is TRBV6-2 or TRBV6-3 and J usage is TRBJ1-2, with a weak D call TRBD1 (6 bases). Germline V lookup: CDR1 MNHEY, CDR2 SVGEGT. The CDR3 spans 16 residues. CDR3 DNA: TGTGCCAGCAGGGGAAGTGAACAGGGCGATAACTATGACTACACCTTC. Protein sequence: CASRGSEQGDNYDYTF.

In its sample, this clonotype was seen once. This rearrangement joins TRBV6-5 to TRBJ2-7, with D maybe TRBD2 (5 bases). CDR3 length: 14 amino acids. V was cut by 4 bases and J by 5 bases, with 15 bases left in between. Germline V lookup: CDR1 MNHEY, CDR2 SVGAGI. The CDR3 DNA follows: TGTGCCAGCAGTTCCCTTAGCGAGAGCCACGAGCAGTACTTC. Encoded protein: CASSSLSESHEQYF.

The table lists this clonotype with a few counts. At one end, the junction sequence differs from germline, possibly due to a read error. This sequence joins TRBV6-1 and TRBJ1-5; 7 nucleotides align to TRBD1. Germline loops: CDR1 MNHNS, CDR2 SASEGT. The CDR3 is made up of 14 amino acids. CDR3 nucleotides: TGTGCCAGCAGTCTAGAGGGGGCCACTCAGCCCCAACATTTT. Its protein is CASSLEGATQPQHF.

About this clonotype itself: Just one base apart from a much larger clone, this may be a read error. The V and J genes are TRBV12-3 or TRBV12-4 and TRBJ2-1; TRBD1 is a possible D gene (7 bases). This CDR3 is built from 16 residues. The CDR3 nucleotides are TGTGCCATCAGTTTAGGAGGGGGCCTACTCAACAATGAGCAGTCCTTC. It codes for CAISLGGGLLNNEQSF.